The T cell receptor beta chain described here comes from a study of Ad26.COV2.S vaccination and SARS-CoV-2 variants. General observations from the study: In TCR breadth and depth analyses, total T cell responses may have been underestimated.

Note on this clone: Its antigen is not identified.

Sequenced by immunoSEQ multiplex PCR; TCRdb stores in-frame clones only, minus some. Altogether about 440,000 clones are present, around 85% being singletons, with the ten largest covering 13%. Treatment: roughly 19 received Ad26.COV2.S at low or high dose, single or two shots; 5 received placebo; per-sample allocation not given. Samples analyzed were those drawn on day 63 after the first vaccine or placebo injection. A Boston adult aged 18-55 years was the donor. The sample consisted of peripheral blood, taken in a trial of Ad26.COV2.S vaccine versus placebo. The receptor was isolated from a person between 18 and 65 years old who received the Ad26.COV2.S COVID-19 vaccine or a placebo.

The CDR3 nucleotides are TGTGCCAGCAGCTTGTCCTCCCGTGAAAAACTGTTTTTT. It translates to CASSLSSREKLFF. The chain has TRBV5-5 and TRBJ1-4; D is unclear. The CDR3 is 13 amino acids. V dropped 1 base and J dropped 7 bases, with 8 bases sitting between them. Germline V CDR1 and CDR2: SGHKS, YYEKEE (reference sequence).